Each of the 5 T cell receptor beta chains below was sequenced from the same sample in a study of Ad26.COV2.S vaccination and SARS-CoV-2 variants. Libraries were prepared by immunoSEQ multiplex PCR; TCRdb keeps only in-frame clonotypes and omits some of them. The table shows more than 150,000 clones, with around 85% occurring only once. Sequenced here: peripheral blood, sampled after recovery from COVID-19. The origin of the receptors is a human donor who had recovered from COVID-19.

This chain connects TRBV7-8 to TRBJ2-7, with no clear D. The CDR3 consists of 15 residues. The V end was cut by 5 bases, the J end by 3 bases, with 17 bases between. The germline V gene has CDR1 SGHVS and CDR2 FQNEAQ. Here the CDR3 reads CASSPESSVRYEQYF. DNA for the CDR3: TGTGCCAGCAGCCCAGAATCTTCGGTTCGCTACGAGCAGTACTTC.

The gene calls are TRBV27 and TRBJ2-2; tentatively, D is TRBD1 (6 bases). The length of the CDR3 is 20 residues. Trimming stripped 1 base from V and 1 base from J, with 22 bases between. Germline V CDR1 and CDR2: MNHEY, SMNVEV (reference sequence). CDR3 bases: TGTGCCAGCAGTTTATGGTACGGACAGATCGTAAACGAGAACACCGGGGAGCTGTTTTTT. It encodes CASSLWYGQIVNENTGELFF.

The rearrangement uses TRBV27 and TRBJ1-3; TRBD1 aligns across 7 bases. The CDR3 is made up of 14 amino acids. Germline V lookup: CDR1 MNHEY, CDR2 SMNVEV (reference sequence). After removal of 5 bases from V and 4 bases from J, the junction contained 5 bases not matched to a gene. CDR3 sequence (DNA): TGTGCCAGCAGTCCCGGGACAGTAGGAAACACCATATATTTT. It specifies CASSPGTVGNTIYF.

The V and J genes are TRBV6-5 and TRBJ2-7; no definite D call. Trimming pared 6 bases from V and 6 bases from J, leaving 9 bases between. CDR1 and CDR2 (germline): MNHEY, SVGAGI. The CDR3 has 11 residues. This CDR3 reads CASRSIREQYF. The CDR3 region has the DNA TGTGCCAGCAGATCGATACGCGAGCAGTACTTC.

The rearrangement joins TRBV6-2 or TRBV6-3 to TRBJ2-1; D is possibly TRBD2 (6 bases). Germline V gives CDR1 MNHEY, CDR2 SVGEGT. V was cut by 5 bases and J by 3 bases, with 14 bases left in between. CDR3 length equals 15 residues. Written as DNA, the CDR3 is TGTGCCAGCAGTACTAGCCGGCCTAACTACAATGAGCAGTTCTTC. Translated, it gives CASSTSRPNYNEQFF.